This TCR beta chain was profiled in a study of T cell repertoires in cytomegalovirus infection. Background on the study: Public TCR beta signature analysis indicated the presence of both CMV infection and matching HLA type. Study findings and constraints: Summed frequency of shared TCR beta families picked out CMV carriers who also had the relevant HLA. The ex vivo response showed dominance by HLA-C-restricted CMV-specific TCR beta clonotypes.

As to this clonotype: The antigen remains undetermined.

One entry per CDR3 protein, called by TCRdb with MiXCR from the reads. The sample gives around 170,000 distinct CDR3 sequences, roughly a sixth of which show up once; approximately 19% is in the top ten. This receptor was obtained from a human donor in good health (CMV status not recorded). Some clones in this sample may be carry-over from other donors' samples. Sequenced sample: CD8+ T cells from PBMCs.

Here the CDR3 DNA reads TGTGCCAGCAGGCTAGCCACGCACCTGGCAGATACGCAGTATTTT. It is translated as CASRLATHLADTQYF. This chain uses TRBV27 with TRBJ2-3, with a tentative D call TRBD2 (5 bases). Germline lookup yields CDR1 MNHEY and CDR2 SMNVEV (reference sequence). The V gene lost 6 bases and the J gene lost 4 bases, with 17 bases spanning the gap. The CDR3 loop spans 15 amino acids.